This T cell receptor beta chain was recorded in a study of blood T cell repertoires in COVID-19. Study as a whole: PBMCs, B-cell-depleted T cells, or T cells were the source of the cDNA or gDNA that made up the material.

Clones were read by immunoSEQ multiplex PCR, and TCRdb kept only the in-frame ones, dropping some. The table includes some 150,000 clones, around 80% detected once. Germline CDR1 is LGHNA and CDR2 is YSLEER. This CDR3 contains 22 residues. J lost 5 bases, V lost 0 bases, and 26 bases had no gene match. This receptor was obtained from a woman aged 50 to 60 with acute or convalescent COVID-19. This sequence joins TRBV4-3 and TRBJ2-7, with 9 bases aligning to TRBD2. The specimen sequenced was peripheral blood. CDR3 sequence: CASSQDLIAGSGSATGMHEQYF. Written as DNA, the CDR3 is TGCGCCAGCAGCCAAGATCTAATTGCTGGTAGCGGGAGCGCGACCGGGATGCACGAGCAGTACTTC.